The 21 T cell receptor beta chains in this list originate from one sample, sequenced in a study of blood T cell repertoires in COVID-19. The method was immunoSEQ multiplex PCR; TCRdb's version includes in-frame clones alone and lacks a portion of them. The repertoire holds about 120,000 clones, with approximately 87% as singletons. The sample was peripheral blood. The receptors shown here come from a man aged 55 to 70 with acute or convalescent COVID-19.

This chain uses TRBV6-2 or TRBV6-3 with TRBJ2-6, with TRBD2 matching 12 bases. With V trimmed by 6 bases and J by 12 bases, 6 bases remained unmatched. CDR1 is MNHEY and CDR2 is SVGEGT in the germline V gene. This CDR3 comprises 14 residues. CDR3 sequence (DNA): TGTGCCAGCAGCCGGACTAGCGGGACTAGCGTCCTGACTTTC. The encoded protein is CASSRTSGTSVLTF.

The chain couples TRBV7-9 to TRBJ1-2, with 8 nucleotides matching TRBD1. CDR3 length: 13 residues. The ends lost 5 bases at V and 8 bases at J; junction bases unmatched: 7. Per germline, CDR1 SEHNR and CDR2 FQNEAQ (reference sequence). The CDR3, as DNA: TGTGCCAGCAGCCCCGGACAGGGTGAGGGCTACACCTTC. Its translation: CASSPGQGEGYTF.

The gene calls are TRBV5-1 and TRBJ2-3; 11 nucleotides line up with TRBD2. CDR3 length equals 17 residues. V shed 0 bases, J shed 6 bases, and the junction held 9 bases outside the gene matches. CDR1 and CDR2 (germline): SGHRS, YFSETQ. The CDR3 nucleotides read TGCGCCAGCAGCTTGGGGGCTAGCGGGAGGACAGGGGATACGCAGTATTTT. This translates into CASSLGASGRTGDTQYF.

The V call is TRBV27, the J call TRBJ1-5, with 9 bases that match TRBD1. The length of the CDR3 is 17 residues. CDR1 is MNHEY and CDR2 is SMNVEV in the germline V gene (reference sequence). The V segment lost 4 bases and the J segment 0 bases; nucleotides outside the gene matches: 7. The CDR3 bases are TGTGCCAGCAGTTCGATAGGGACAGGGTATAGCAATCAGCCCCAGCATTTT. This gives the protein CASSSIGTGYSNQPQHF.

The V call is TRBV6-5, the J call TRBJ2-5; TRBD2 aligns across 8 bases. The V and J ends lost 7 bases and 1 base, in that order; junction bases with no gene match: 5. This CDR3 spans 14 amino acids. The germline V gene encodes CDR1 MNHEY and CDR2 SVGAGI. The CDR3 DNA reads TGTGCCAGCAAACTAGCGGACGCCCAAGAGACCCAGTACTTC. Translated: CASKLADAQETQYF.

V gene TRBV28 combines with J gene TRBJ1-2, with 8 bases matching TRBD1. Germline lookup yields CDR1 MDHEN and CDR2 SYDVKM. Losses at the gene ends were 4 bases for V and 4 bases for J; bases not matched to a gene: 14. There are 17 residues in the CDR3. The CDR3 sequence: CASSSPTGQGPPYGYTF. The CDR3 coding sequence is TGTGCCAGCAGTTCACCAACTGGACAGGGCCCTCCCTATGGCTACACCTTC.

V is TRBV5-4 and J is TRBJ2-4; a weak D match, TRBD1 (5 bases). The V end was cut by 5 bases, the J end by 13 bases, with 13 bases between. The CDR3 has 11 residues. Germline CDR1 SGHNT, CDR2 YYREEE (reference sequence). CDR3 residues: CASSPTQGQYF. The CDR3 coding sequence is TGTGCCAGCAGTCCTACCCAGGGCCAGTACTTC.

The chain joins TRBV27 to TRBJ2-7; 8 bases are a match to TRBD2. V shed 5 bases and J 0 bases; nucleotides not matched to a gene: 9. Germline lookup yields CDR1 MNHEY and CDR2 SMNVEV (reference sequence). The CDR3 has 16 amino acids. In DNA form, the CDR3 reads TGTGCCAGCAGTCCTACTAGCGGAACGAGCTCCTACGAGCAGTACTTC. Translating gives CASSPTSGTSSYEQYF.

This chain connects TRBV19 to TRBJ2-4, with 14 bases identical to TRBD2. J gave up 9 bases and V 5 bases, and 9 bases lay outside the gene matches. This CDR3 contains 16 residues. Germline assignment: CDR1 LNHDA and CDR2 SQIVND (reference sequence). CDR3 DNA sequence: TGTGCCAGTAGTCTGGGACTAGCGGGAGCAGGCGTCATTCAGTACTTC. Translating gives CASSLGLAGAGVIQYF.

The gene calls are TRBV6-5 and TRBJ2-5; the match to TRBD1 covers 8 bases. Germline values: CDR1 MNHEY, CDR2 SVGAGI. CDR3 length equals 11 residues. The V segment lost 5 bases and the J segment 9 bases; nucleotides outside the gene matches: 2. CDR3 bases: TGTGCCAGCAGTCCACAGGGGGCCCAGTACTTC. Encoded protein: CASSPQGAQYF.

The rearrangement joins TRBV21-1 to TRBJ1-5. TRBV21-1 is termed a pseudogene. The CDR3 totals 15 residues. CDR3 nucleotides: TGTGCCAGCAGGGCGGGGGGAAGAAGCAATCAGCCCCAGCATTTT. Its translation: CASRAGGRSNQPQHF.

This clone occurred once. The chain is built from TRBV13 and TRBJ2-7; TRBD1 agrees at 8 bases. V was pared by 4 bases and J by 5 bases, with 7 bases of the junction left unmatched. The CDR3 is 14 residues long. Germline V gene lookup returns CDR1 PRHDT and CDR2 FYEKMQ (reference sequence). The CDR3: CASSSYGQGDEQYF. The DNA of the CDR3 is TGTGCCAGCAGCTCCTATGGACAGGGTGACGAGCAGTACTTC. Based on the CDR3 plus reference TRBV13 and TRBJ2-7, the full variable domain is AAGVIQSPRHLIKEKRETATLKCYPIPRHDTVYWYQQGPGQDPQFLISFYEKMQSDKGSIPDRFSAQQFSDYHSELNMSSLELGDSALYFCASSSYGQGDEQYFGPGTRLTVT.

V gene TRBV11-1 combines with J gene TRBJ2-2; TRBD1 might be the D (5 bases). Per the germline V gene, CDR1 is SGHAT and CDR2 is FQDESV (reference sequence). CDR3 length: 15 residues. V was cut by 5 bases and J by 3 bases, with 13 bases left in between. This CDR3 reads CASSPGDRDTGELFF. The CDR3 region has the DNA TGTGCCAGCAGCCCAGGCGACAGAGACACCGGGGAGCTGTTTTTT.

CDR3 DNA: TGTGCCAGCAGCCCCGGGACACGATCAGCAACTAATGAAAAACTGTTTTTT. Translating gives CASSPGTRSATNEKLFF. The V and J genes are TRBV11-2 and TRBJ1-4; tentative D call: TRBD1 (6 bases). The CDR3 spans 17 residues. From germline, CDR1 is SGHAT and CDR2 FQNNGV. V was shortened by 5 bases and J by 0 bases, with 16 bases between the two germline ends.

This chain connects TRBV27 to TRBJ2-5; the D gene is possibly TRBD1 (6 bases). This CDR3 has 18 amino acids. Trimming removed 5 bases at V and 5 bases at J, with 27 bases between. Germline V gene sequence: CDR1 MNHEY, CDR2 SMNVEV (reference sequence). The CDR3 here is CASSPQPPQGGVGETQYF. Here the CDR3 DNA reads TGTGCCAGCAGTCCCCAGCCTCCTCAAGGGGGAGTAGGGGAGACCCAGTACTTC.

This chain joins TRBV7-2 and TRBJ2-3; 7 bases are shared with TRBD1. V gave up 3 bases and J gave up 5 bases; unmatched junction bases: 5. Germline CDR1 and CDR2: SGHTA and FQGNSA. CDR3 length equals 14 residues. CDR3 sequence (DNA): TGTGCCAGCAGCTTGACAGGGCGACAAGATACGCAGTATTTT. Translation gives CASSLTGRQDTQYF.

The chain is built from TRBV28 and TRBJ1-5; 7 positions agree with TRBD1. V lost 5 bases and J lost 0; bases outside the gene matches: 10. The CDR3 is 17 residues long. Germline V CDR1 and CDR2: MDHEN, SYDVKM. CDR3 sequence reads: CASSPLGQRYSNQPQHF. The CDR3 DNA reads as TGTGCCAGCAGTCCCCTGGGACAGCGCTATAGCAATCAGCCCCAGCATTTT.

The chain employs TRBV18 and TRBJ2-7; D call uncertain. Trimming left V 3 bases short and J 7 bases short, with 13 bases between. Germline lookup yields CDR1 KGHSH and CDR2 LQKENI. The length of the CDR3 is 13 residues. The CDR3: CASSPPPSEEQYF. The CDR3 DNA sequence: TGTGCCAGCTCACCTCCGCCCTCCGAGGAGCAGTACTTC.

This clone counts as medium-sized. The V call is TRBV27, the J call TRBJ2-7; 11 bases agree with TRBD1. Germline V gene data show CDR1 as MNHEY and CDR2 as SMNVEV (reference sequence). After removal of 5 bases from V and 7 bases from J, the junction contained 16 bases not matched to a gene. The length of the CDR3 is 17 residues. The CDR3 loop reads CASSPLISGQGAVEQYF. In DNA, the CDR3 is TGTGCCAGCAGTCCCCTCATCTCTGGACAGGGGGCCGTTGAGCAGTACTTC.

The chain has TRBV28 and TRBJ2-1, with 9 bases aligning to TRBD2. J was trimmed by 1 base and V by 9 bases; bases with no gene match: 10. The CDR3 is 16 amino acids. Germline CDR1 MDHEN, CDR2 SYDVKM. The CDR3 DNA reads as TGTGCCAGTCAACCTTTAGCGGGAGTGTCCTACAATGAGCAGTTCTTC. Amino acids: CASQPLAGVSYNEQFF.

V gene TRBV28 combines with J gene TRBJ2-7; the D gene is possibly TRBD2 (5 bases). The CDR3 loop spans 15 amino acids. Trimming removed 6 bases at V and 0 bases at J, with 15 bases between. Germline CDR1 MDHEN, CDR2 SYDVKM. The CDR3 sequence is CASSPAAGGSYEQYF. DNA for the CDR3: TGTGCCAGCAGCCCCGCCGCGGGTGGCTCCTACGAGCAGTACTTC.